The next 21 T cell receptor beta chains were all read from a single sample in a study of molecular identifiers for immune sequencing clone quantification. Each CDR3 protein gets one entry after TCRdb re-called the PCR reads with MiXCR. This table holds over 85,000 distinct CDR3 sequences, 20% to 25% found once. Source material: naive CD8+ T cells from blood, with Jurkat cell RNA spiked in. Subset described: FACS-sorted CD8+CD4-CCR7+CD45RA+ naive T cells. These receptors all come from a human donor in good health. Some libraries in this study had Jurkat cell RNA spiked in.

This clonotype has at least ten counts. This chain connects TRBV3-1 to TRBJ2-7; no reliable D call. V lost 4 bases to trimming and J lost 6 bases, with 13 bases between them. The germline V gene has CDR1 LGHDT and CDR2 YNNKEL (reference sequence). This CDR3 spans 13 amino acids. CDR3 sequence reads: CASSPPDKGEQYF. CDR3 coding DNA: TGTGCCAGCAGCCCCCCGGATAAGGGCGAGCAGTACTTC.

This clonotype was picked up many times. The chain combines TRBV23-1 with TRBJ1-6; TRBD1 matches at 7 bases. TRBV23-1 is an open reading frame, and its role is uncertain. The CDR3 sequence is 14 residues long. The ends lost 3 bases at V and 10 bases at J; junction bases unmatched: 6. The CDR3 DNA is TGCGCCAGCAGTCAGGGACAGTCAGGATCACCCCTCCACTTT. It specifies CASSQGQSGSPLHF.

As regards this clonotype: The junction and the germline gene differ at one end; a read error may be behind it. CDR3 in DNA: TGTGCCAGCAGCCGAGGGACCCCCCACTACGAGCAGCACTTC. This codes for CASSRGTPHYEQHF. The chain combines TRBV27 with TRBJ2-7; D possibly uses TRBD1 or TRBD2 (5 bases each). The CDR3 sequence is 14 residues long. CDR1 is MNHEY and CDR2 is SMNVEV in the germline V gene (reference sequence).

This clonotype was recorded at least ten times. This sequence joins TRBV5-4 and TRBJ1-2; no firm D call. CDR1 is SGHNT and CDR2 is YYREEE in the germline V gene (reference sequence). V lost 6 bases to trimming and J lost 4 bases, with 16 bases between them. The CDR3 totals 14 residues. As DNA, the CDR3 is TGTGCCAGCAACCCGGCTGAGGGAGGCTATGGCTACACCTTC. Translated: CASNPAEGGYGYTF.

On this clonotype itself: This may stem from a read error, because a much larger clone lies one nucleotide away. The chain uses TRBV5-3 and TRBJ2-5; 7 bases map to TRBD1. TRBV5-3 has ORF status, its function being uncertain. Trimming at V came to 8 bases and at J to 5 bases, leaving 9 bases not matched to a gene. The CDR3 covers 13 residues. The CDR3 reads CASSYRGFETQYF. DNA for the CDR3: TGTGCCAGCAGTTACAGGGGTTTTGAGACCCAGTACTTC.

Concerning this clonotype itself: This may arise from a read error, as a much more abundant clone is one base away. J is TRBJ2-3 and V is TRBV30; TRBD2 agrees at 8 bases. The CDR3 sequence is 14 residues long. The germline CDR1 and CDR2 sequences are GTSNPN and SVGIG (reference sequence). V lost 2 bases, J lost 8 bases, and 9 bases stayed unmatched. The CDR3 nucleotides are TGTGCCTGGAGTCTTAGCGGGGAAGGAGTTACGCAGTATTTT. The encoded protein is CAWSLSGEGVTQYF.

This clonotype was picked up many times. This chain uses TRBV4-1 with TRBJ2-5; D is unclear. CDR1 is MGHRA, CDR2 YSYEKL, per germline. The ends were cut back, 0 bases at V and 1 base at J, with 6 bases in the middle. The CDR3 spans 14 residues. CDR3 loop: CASSQESSQETQYF. As DNA, the CDR3 is TGCGCCAGCAGCCAAGAATCGAGCCAAGAGACCCAGTACTTC.

Many counts were recorded for this clonotype. This chain joins TRBV2 and TRBJ1-1; the D gene is possibly TRBD1 (6 bases). This CDR3 spans 13 amino acids. The germline V gene encodes CDR1 SNHLY and CDR2 FYNNEI. V gave up 3 bases and J gave up 5 bases, with 10 bases separating them. This chain's CDR3 is CASSEGGSTEAFF. CDR3 nucleotides: TGTGCCAGCAGTGAGGGGGGCAGTACTGAAGCTTTCTTT.

The sample holds many counts of this clonotype. The chain links TRBV7-9 to TRBJ1-1; 12 nucleotides match TRBD1. The CDR3 is made up of 15 amino acids. Per the germline V gene, CDR1 is SEHNR and CDR2 is FQNEAQ (reference sequence). With 5 bases clipped from V and 2 bases from J, the junction kept 3 bases outside the gene matches. The CDR3 reads CASSQGQGANTEAFF. CDR3 nucleotide sequence: TGTGCCAGCAGCCAGGGACAGGGGGCCAACACTGAAGCTTTCTTT.

The chain joins TRBV30 to TRBJ1-1, with D perhaps TRBD1 (5 bases). CDR1 is GTSNPN, CDR2 SVGIG, per germline (reference sequence). V dropped 3 bases and J dropped 3 bases, with 11 bases sitting between them. The length of the CDR3 is 13 residues. The CDR3 nucleotides read TGTGCCTGGAGGAAGGGGTATGACACTGAAGCTTTCTTT. It is translated as CAWRKGYDTEAFF. The whole variable domain, filled in from reference TRBV30 and TRBJ1-1, reads SQTIHQWPATLVQPVGSPLSLECTVEGTSNPNLYWYRQAAGRGLQLLFYSVGIGQISSEVPQNLSASRPQDRQFILSSKKLLLSDSGFYLCAWRKGYDTEAFFGQGTRLTVV.

Remarks on this clonotype: A much bigger clone sits one base away, suggesting this may be a read error. The rearrangement joins TRBV7-9 to TRBJ2-7, with 9 bases that match TRBD2. V shed 1 base and J 6 bases; nucleotides not matched to a gene: 4. The germline V gene encodes CDR1 SEHNR and CDR2 FQNEAQ (reference sequence). The CDR3 has 14 residues. The CDR3 reads CASSLGGGAIEQYF. CDR3 sequence (DNA): TGTGCCAGCAGCTTAGGCGGGGGGGCGATCGAGCAGTACTTC. The whole variable domain, remainder taken from reference TRBV7-9 and TRBJ2-7, is DTGVSQNPRHKITKRGQNVTFRCDPISEHNRLYWYRQTLGQGPEFLTYFQNEAQLEKSRLLSDRFSAERPKGSFSTLEIQRTEQGDSAMYLCASSLGGGAIEQYFGPGTRLTVT.

To note about this clonotype: Just one base apart from a much larger clone, this may be a read error. The chain recombines TRBV2 with TRBJ2-7, with D uncertain. The germline V gene has CDR1 SNHLY and CDR2 FYNNEI. The CDR3 totals 16 residues. The CDR3, as DNA: TGTGCCGGCAGTGAAGCCCAGGCCTCTATAGCCTACGAGCAGTACTTC. It encodes CAGSEAQASIAYEQYF.

This rearrangement joins TRBV9 to TRBJ1-1; no firm D call. V gave up 0 bases and J gave up 11 bases, with 11 bases separating them. There are 12 residues in the CDR3. CDR1 and CDR2 (germline): SGDLS, YYNGEE. DNA for the CDR3: TGTGCCAGCAGCGTAGTGGAGGGCGAGGCTTTCTTT. Translating it yields CASSVVEGEAFF.

As regards this clonotype: At one end, the junction sequence differs from germline, possibly due to a read error. The CDR3 sequence: CASCQDRGSYNEQFF. The CDR3, as DNA: TGCGCCAGCTGCCAAGACAGGGGGTCCTACAATGAGCAGTTCTTC. The rearrangement links TRBV4-3 to TRBJ2-1, with 9 bases matching TRBD1. From germline, CDR1 is LGHNA and CDR2 YSLEER. The CDR3 loop spans 15 amino acids.

This clonotype was recorded many times. The chain is built from TRBV5-1 and TRBJ2-3; 15 bases are shared with TRBD2. Germline values: CDR1 SGHRS, CDR2 YFSETQ. The CDR3 length is 19 residues. V gave up 4 bases and J gave up 0 bases; unmatched junction bases: 9. The CDR3 is CASSGTSGGLSSSTDTQYF. The CDR3 nucleotides read TGCGCCAGCAGCGGGACTAGCGGGGGGCTTTCTTCTAGCACAGATACGCAGTATTTT.

Concerning this clonotype itself: A read error is possible here, since a much larger clone lies one base away. This chain uses TRBV10-3 with TRBJ2-5; D remains ambiguous. This CDR3 comprises 13 residues. Germline loops: CDR1 ENHRY, CDR2 SYGVKD. CDR3 sequence (DNA): TGTGCCATCAGAGAGTGGTCTTCAGAGACCCAGTACTTC. It specifies CAIREWSSETQYF.

This clonotype was seen many times. V gene TRBV10-3 combines with J gene TRBJ2-7; D is perhaps TRBD1 (5 bases). The CDR3 runs to 12 residues. The germline V gene has CDR1 ENHRY and CDR2 SYGVKD. Trimming took off 5 bases at V and 5 bases at J, with 10 bases between the two ends. CDR3 sequence reads: CAISTTEDEQYF. The CDR3 region has the DNA TGTGCCATCAGTACGACAGAGGACGAGCAGTACTTC.

About this clonotype itself: A read error is possible here, since a much larger clone lies one base away. CDR3 in DNA: TGTGCCAGCAACATCGCGGAACAAGAGACCCAGTGCTTC. Translated, it gives CASNIAEQETQCF. The chain joins TRBV28 to TRBJ2-5, with no clear D. CDR3 length equals 13 residues. Per germline, CDR1 MDHEN and CDR2 SYDVKM.

As to this clonotype: A single base separates this from a much larger clone, so it may be a read error. The V and J genes are TRBV7-6 and TRBJ2-5; possibly TRBD2 for D (5 bases). CDR1 and CDR2 (germline): SGHVS, FNYEAQ. V was trimmed by 0 bases and J by 7 bases, leaving 15 bases between them. The CDR3 extends over 15 amino acids. CDR3 region: CASSLAEVGAGTQYF. CDR3 DNA: TGTGCCAGCAGCTTAGCGGAGGTTGGTGCGGGGACCCAGTACTTC.

Comments on this clonotype: Just one base apart from a much larger clone, this may be a read error. CDR3 in amino acids: CASSLPEGDTEAFF. The CDR3 DNA is TGCGCCAGCAGCTTGCCGGAGGGGGACACTGAAGCTTTCTTT. The chain links TRBV5-1 to TRBJ1-1; D possibly corresponds to TRBD1 (6 bases). The CDR3 has 14 amino acids. V shed 1 base and J shed 3 bases, with 10 bases lying between them. Looked up from germline, CDR1 is SGHRS and CDR2 is YFSETQ.

This chain uses TRBV30 with TRBJ1-6, with 9 positions matching TRBD1. In germline, CDR1 is GTSNPN, CDR2 SVGIG (reference sequence). Unmatched junction bases numbered 8, after V lost 2 bases and J lost 9 bases. CDR3 size: 15 residues. CDR3 loop: CAWSIMGQGSSPLHF. In DNA, the CDR3 is TGTGCCTGGAGTATCATGGGACAGGGATCTTCACCCCTCCACTTT.